This T cell receptor (beta chain) was identified in a study of graft-versus-host responses after intestinal transplantation. Study context: Induction with anti-thymocyte globulin, then tacrolimus and steroids for three to four years, was given to all recipients.

Concerning this clone itself: Its antigen remains unknown.

Measured with immunoSEQ multiplex PCR; TCRdb has only the in-frame clones, and not every one. The sample has approximately 92,000 clones, over 80% seen once. The germline gives CDR1 SGHRS, CDR2 YFSETQ. Trimming cost V 1 base and J 6 bases, with 14 bases left between them. The CDR3 totals 14 residues. Findings and limits, study-wide: Detected in recipient marrow were GvH clones, some of which were first observed in ileum or blood.

Sequenced material: unstimulated CD8+ T cells sorted from spleen or lymph node cells, taken before intestinal transplant. This TCR was recovered from a human donor who received an intestinal transplant. The rearrangement links TRBV5-1 to TRBJ2-7; D may match TRBD1 or TRBD2 (6 bases each). The CDR3 loop reads CASSLHIRGGEQYF. The CDR3 DNA reads as TGCGCCAGCAGCTTGCACATCAGGGGAGGCGAGCAGTACTTC.